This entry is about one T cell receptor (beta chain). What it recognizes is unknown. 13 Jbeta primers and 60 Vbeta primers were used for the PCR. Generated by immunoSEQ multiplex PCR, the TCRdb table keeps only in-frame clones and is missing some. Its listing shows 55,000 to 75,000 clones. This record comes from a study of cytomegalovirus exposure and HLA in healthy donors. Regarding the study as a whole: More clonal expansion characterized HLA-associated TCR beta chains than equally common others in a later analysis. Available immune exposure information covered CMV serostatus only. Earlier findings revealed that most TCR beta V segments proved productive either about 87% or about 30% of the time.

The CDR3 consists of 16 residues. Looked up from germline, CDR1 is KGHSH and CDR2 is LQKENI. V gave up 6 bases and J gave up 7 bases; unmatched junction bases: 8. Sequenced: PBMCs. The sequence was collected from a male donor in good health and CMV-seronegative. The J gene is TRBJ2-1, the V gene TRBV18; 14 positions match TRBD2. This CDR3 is CASSLGLAGGNNEQFF. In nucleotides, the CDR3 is TGTGCCAGCTCCCTCGGACTAGCGGGAGGTAATAATGAGCAGTTCTTC.